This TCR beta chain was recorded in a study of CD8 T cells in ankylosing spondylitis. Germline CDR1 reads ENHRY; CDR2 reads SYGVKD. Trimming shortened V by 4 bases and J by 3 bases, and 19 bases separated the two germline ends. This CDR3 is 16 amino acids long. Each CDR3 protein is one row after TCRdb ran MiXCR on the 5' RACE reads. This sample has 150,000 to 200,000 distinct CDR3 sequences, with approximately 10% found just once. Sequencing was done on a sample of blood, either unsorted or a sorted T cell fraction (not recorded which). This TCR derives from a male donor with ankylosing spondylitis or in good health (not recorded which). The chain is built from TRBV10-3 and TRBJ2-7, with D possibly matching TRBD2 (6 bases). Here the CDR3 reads CAISGGTSSPYYEQYF. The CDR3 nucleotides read TGTGCCATCAGTGGGGGTACTAGCTCCCCCTACTACGAGCAGTACTTC.